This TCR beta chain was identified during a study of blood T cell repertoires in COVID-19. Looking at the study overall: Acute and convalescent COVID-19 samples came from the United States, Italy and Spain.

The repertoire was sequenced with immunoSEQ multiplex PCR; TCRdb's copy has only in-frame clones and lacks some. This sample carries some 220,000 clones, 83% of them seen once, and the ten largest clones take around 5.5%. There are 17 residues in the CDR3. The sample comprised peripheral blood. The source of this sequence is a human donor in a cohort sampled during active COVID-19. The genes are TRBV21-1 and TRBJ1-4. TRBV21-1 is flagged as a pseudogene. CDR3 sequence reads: CASSKDARRVTNEKLFF. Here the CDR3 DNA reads TGTGCCAGCAGCAAAGATGCCCGGAGGGTCACTAATGAAAAACTGTTTTTT.